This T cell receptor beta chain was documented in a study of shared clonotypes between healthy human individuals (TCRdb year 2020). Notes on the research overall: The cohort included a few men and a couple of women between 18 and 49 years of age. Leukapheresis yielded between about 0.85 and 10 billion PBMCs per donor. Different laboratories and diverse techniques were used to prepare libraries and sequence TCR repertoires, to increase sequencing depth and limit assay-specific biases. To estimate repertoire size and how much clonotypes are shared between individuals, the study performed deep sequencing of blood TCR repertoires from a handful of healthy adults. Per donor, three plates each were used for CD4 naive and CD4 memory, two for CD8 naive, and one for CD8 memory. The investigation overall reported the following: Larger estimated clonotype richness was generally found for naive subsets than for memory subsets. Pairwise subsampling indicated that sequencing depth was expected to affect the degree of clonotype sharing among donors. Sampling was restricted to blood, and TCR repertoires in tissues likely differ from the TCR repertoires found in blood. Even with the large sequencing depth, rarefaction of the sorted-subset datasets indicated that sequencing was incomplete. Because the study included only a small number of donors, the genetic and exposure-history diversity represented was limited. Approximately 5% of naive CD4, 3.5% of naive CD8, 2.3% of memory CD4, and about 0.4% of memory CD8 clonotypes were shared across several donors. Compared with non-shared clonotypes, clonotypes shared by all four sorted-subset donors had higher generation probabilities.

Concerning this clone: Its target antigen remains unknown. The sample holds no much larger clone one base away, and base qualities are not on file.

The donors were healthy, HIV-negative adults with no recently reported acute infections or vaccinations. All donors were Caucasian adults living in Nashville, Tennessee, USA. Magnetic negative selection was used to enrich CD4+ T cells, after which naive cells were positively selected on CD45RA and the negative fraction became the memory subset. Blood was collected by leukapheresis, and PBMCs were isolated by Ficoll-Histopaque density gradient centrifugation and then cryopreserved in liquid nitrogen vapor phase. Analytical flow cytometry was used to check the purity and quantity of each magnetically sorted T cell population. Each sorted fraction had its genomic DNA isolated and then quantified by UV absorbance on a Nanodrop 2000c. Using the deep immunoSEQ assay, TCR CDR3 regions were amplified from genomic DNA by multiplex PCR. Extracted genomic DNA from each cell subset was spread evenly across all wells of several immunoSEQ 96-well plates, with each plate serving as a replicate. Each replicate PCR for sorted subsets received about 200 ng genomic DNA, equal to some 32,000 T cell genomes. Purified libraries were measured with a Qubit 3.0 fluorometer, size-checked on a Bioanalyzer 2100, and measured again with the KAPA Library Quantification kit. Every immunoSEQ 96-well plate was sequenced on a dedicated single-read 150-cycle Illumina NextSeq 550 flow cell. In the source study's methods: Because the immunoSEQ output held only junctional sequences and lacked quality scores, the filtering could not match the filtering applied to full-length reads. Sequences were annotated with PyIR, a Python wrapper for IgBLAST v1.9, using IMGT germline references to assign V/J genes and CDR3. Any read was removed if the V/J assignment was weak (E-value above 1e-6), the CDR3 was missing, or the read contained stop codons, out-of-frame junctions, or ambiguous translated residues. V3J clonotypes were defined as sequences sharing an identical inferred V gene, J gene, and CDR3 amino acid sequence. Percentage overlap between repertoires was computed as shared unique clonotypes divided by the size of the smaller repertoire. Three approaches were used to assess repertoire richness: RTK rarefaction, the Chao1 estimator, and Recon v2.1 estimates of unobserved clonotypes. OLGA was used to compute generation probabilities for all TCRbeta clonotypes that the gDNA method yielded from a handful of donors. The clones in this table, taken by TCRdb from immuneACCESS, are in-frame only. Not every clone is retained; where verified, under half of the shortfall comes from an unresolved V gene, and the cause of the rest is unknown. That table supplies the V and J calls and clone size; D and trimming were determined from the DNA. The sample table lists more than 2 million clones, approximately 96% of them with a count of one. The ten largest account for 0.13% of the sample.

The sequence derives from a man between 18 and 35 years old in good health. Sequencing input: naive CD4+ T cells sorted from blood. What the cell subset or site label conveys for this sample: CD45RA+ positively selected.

CDR3 reads: CAWTVGLNSPLHF. The nucleotide sequence reads TGTGCCTGGACCGTGGGGCTTAATTCACCCCTCCACTTT. The rearranged chain carries TRBV30 and TRBJ1-6; the best D guess is TRBD1, with 5 bases matching. Including the terminal cysteine and phenylalanine, the CDR3 comprises 13 residues. The CDR3 DNA has 39 bases and is translated from base 1. Between the V and J ends, shortened by 4 bases and 6 bases respectively, the junction contains 10 bases. For CDR1 and CDR2, the germline V gene (reference sequence) lists GTSNPN and SVGIG.